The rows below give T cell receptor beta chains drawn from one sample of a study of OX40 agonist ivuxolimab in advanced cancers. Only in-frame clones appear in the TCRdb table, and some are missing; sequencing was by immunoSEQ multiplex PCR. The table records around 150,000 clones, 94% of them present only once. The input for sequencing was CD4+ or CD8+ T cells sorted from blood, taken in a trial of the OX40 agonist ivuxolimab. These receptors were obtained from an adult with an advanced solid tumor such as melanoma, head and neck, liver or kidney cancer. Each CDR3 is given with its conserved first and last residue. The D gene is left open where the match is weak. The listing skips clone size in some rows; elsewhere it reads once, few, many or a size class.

CDR3aa: CATSSQITGERNTEAFF
CDR3nt: TGTGCCACCAGCAGCCAGATCACAGGGGAGCGGAACACTGAAGCTTTCTTT
abundance: few
d_gene: TRBD1
v_gene: TRBV15
j_gene: TRBJ1-1
len: 17

CDR3aa: CAISESGLMQPQHF
CDR3nt: TGTGCCATCAGTGAGTCTGGCCTCATGCAGCCCCAGCATTTT
abundance: .
d_gene: .
v_gene: TRBV10-3
j_gene: TRBJ1-5
len: 14

CDR3aa: CAISENRVLNTEAFF
CDR3nt: TGTGCCATCAGTGAAAACAGGGTTTTGAACACTGAAGCTTTCTTT
abundance: .
d_gene: .
v_gene: TRBV10-3
j_gene: TRBJ1-1
len: 15

CDR3aa: CASSAGPRGSYEQYF
CDR3nt: TGTGCCAGTAGTGCCGGGCCCCGAGGATCCTACGAGCAGTACTTC
abundance: .
d_gene: .
v_gene: TRBV19
j_gene: TRBJ2-7
len: 15

CDR3aa: CASSRRLVTGELFF
CDR3nt: TGTGCCAGCAGCCGAAGATTAGTCACCGGGGAGCTGTTTTTT
abundance: .
d_gene: .
v_gene: TRBV28
j_gene: TRBJ2-2
len: 14

CDR3aa: CATRDRTYSNQPQHF
CDR3nt: TGTGCCACCCGGGACAGGACTTATAGCAATCAGCCCCAGCATTTT
abundance: .
d_gene: TRBD1
v_gene: TRBV19
j_gene: TRBJ1-5
len: 15

CDR3aa: CASSPRGGPYEQYF
CDR3nt: TGTGCCAGCAGTCCGCGGGGGGGGCCCTACGAGCAGTACTTC
abundance: .
d_gene: TRBD2
v_gene: TRBV27
j_gene: TRBJ2-7
len: 14

CDR3aa: CASSIKENTEAFF
CDR3nt: TGTGCCAGTAGTATCAAAGAGAACACTGAAGCTTTCTTT
abundance: .
d_gene: .
v_gene: TRBV19
j_gene: TRBJ1-1
len: 13

CDR3aa: CASSQGVPRYEQYF
CDR3nt: TGTGCCAGCAGCCAAGGCGTGCCGCGCTACGAGCAGTACTTC
abundance: .
d_gene: .
v_gene: TRBV14
j_gene: TRBJ2-7
len: 14

CDR3aa: CASSRDPFGAQHF
CDR3nt: TGCGCCAGCAGCCGTGACCCTTTCGGAGCCCAGCATTTT
abundance: .
d_gene: .
v_gene: TRBV5-1
j_gene: TRBJ1-5
len: 13

CDR3aa: CASSPSADRSTTEAFF
CDR3nt: TGTGCCAGCAGCCCGTCGGCCGACAGATCCACCACTGAAGCTTTCTTT
abundance: .
d_gene: .
v_gene: TRBV9
j_gene: TRBJ1-1
len: 16

CDR3aa: CASSSLGQTYEQYF
CDR3nt: TGTGCCAGCAGTTCCCTGGGACAAACCTACGAGCAGTACTTC
abundance: .
d_gene: .
v_gene: TRBV28
j_gene: TRBJ2-7
len: 14

CDR3aa: CASSFFAGTGNMERYGYTF
CDR3nt: TGCGCCAGCAGCTTTTTTGCCGGGACAGGGAATATGGAACGTTATGGCTACACCTTC
abundance: .
d_gene: TRBD1
v_gene: TRBV5-1
j_gene: TRBJ1-2
len: 19

CDR3aa: CAGTLGSGDGEQFF
CDR3nt: TGTGCCGGCACTTTGGGTAGCGGGGATGGTGAGCAGTTCTTC
abundance: .
d_gene: TRBD2
v_gene: TRBV6-1
j_gene: TRBJ2-1
len: 14

CDR3aa: CASSPRLNPNTEAFF
CDR3nt: TGTGCCAGCAGCCCCCGCCTGAATCCTAACACTGAAGCTTTCTTT
abundance: once
d_gene: .
v_gene: TRBV5-8
j_gene: TRBJ1-1
len: 15

CDR3aa: CASRLQENTEAFF
CDR3nt: TGTGCCAGCAGACTTCAGGAGAACACTGAAGCTTTCTTT
abundance: .
d_gene: .
v_gene: TRBV6-6
j_gene: TRBJ1-1
len: 13

CDR3aa: CASSDLQGVDYGYTF
CDR3nt: TGTGCCAGCAGCGACCTACAGGGGGTGGACTATGGCTACACCTTC
abundance: .
d_gene: TRBD1
v_gene: TRBV11-2
j_gene: TRBJ1-2
len: 15